This T cell receptor beta chain was sequenced during a study of blood T cell repertoires in COVID-19. Study information: The cDNA or gDNA used as material had been derived from T cells, B-cell-depleted T cells, or PBMCs.

This CDR3 is 11 amino acids long. CDR1 and CDR2 (germline): MDHEN, SYDVKM. V lost 11 bases and J 1 base, leaving 8 bases between the germline ends. This clone was seen a single time. Authors' data handling: Reference gene primer amplification yielded estimated nucleated cell counts. Here immunoSEQ multiplex PCR was the method, and the copy in TCRdb shows in-frame clones only, minus some. That table supplies the V and J calls and clone size; D and trimming were determined from the DNA. The data hold some 490,000 clones, with 70% to 90% observed a single time. The J gene is TRBJ1-1, the V gene TRBV28, with a possible D match to TRBD1 (5 bases). The origin of this receptor is a human donor in a cohort sampled during active COVID-19. The source material was peripheral blood. CDR3 DNA sequence: TGTGCCGGCGGGGGGAACACTGAAGCTTTCTTT. Translated: CAGGGNTEAFF.